The 22 T cell receptor beta chains presented below share a single source sample, sequenced in a study of cytomegalovirus exposure and HLA in healthy donors. Amplification used 60 Vbeta primers and 13 Jbeta primers. TCRdb's copy holds only in-frame clones and misses some; the assay was immunoSEQ multiplex PCR. The sample shows roughly 50,000 clones, 82% of them seen only once. The sequencing sample was made of PBMCs. These receptors were taken from a young woman in good health and CMV-seronegative.

This sequence joins TRBV6-5 and TRBJ2-7; 12 nucleotides match TRBD1. The J segment lost 5 bases and the V segment lost 2 bases, leaving 4 bases of the junction unmatched. CDR1 and CDR2 from the germline V gene are MNHEY and SVGAGI. CDR3 length: 15 amino acids. The CDR3 DNA reads TGTGCCAGCAGTTACGAGGGACAGGGGGCGCACGAGCAGTACTTC. Translated, it gives CASSYEGQGAHEQYF.

The gene calls are TRBV2 and TRBJ1-2, with a tentative D call TRBD1 (6 bases). In germline, CDR1 is SNHLY, CDR2 FYNNEI. V was clipped by 3 bases and J by 7 bases, with 15 bases between them. This CDR3 region has 14 residues. The chain's CDR3 is CASSERGASLGYTF. CDR3 in DNA: TGTGCCAGCAGTGAGCGGGGGGCGTCTCTTGGCTACACCTTC.

The rearrangement uses TRBV28 and TRBJ1-1, with D uncertain. V shed 5 bases and J shed 11 bases, with 12 bases lying between them. The CDR3 totals 11 residues. Germline loops: CDR1 MDHEN, CDR2 SYDVKM. The CDR3 loop reads CASSLTRNAFF. For the CDR3, the DNA is TGTGCCAGCAGTCTCACCAGGAACGCTTTCTTT.

The chain is built from TRBV12-5 and TRBJ2-2, with 7 bases identical to TRBD1. Germline trimming cut 1 base from V and 5 bases from J; bases unmatched to any gene: 13. The germline CDR1 and CDR2 sequences are LGHNT and FRNRAP. This CDR3 is 18 amino acids long. Here the CDR3 DNA reads TGTGCTAGTGGTTTGGGGGGACAGCGCCCGGAGGAGACCGGGGAGCTGTTTTTT. It codes for CASGLGGQRPEETGELFF.

The chain recombines TRBV7-6 with TRBJ2-1; weak D call: TRBD2 (5 bases). In germline, CDR1 is SGHVS, CDR2 FNYEAQ. V dropped 5 bases and J dropped 3 bases, with 14 bases sitting between them. CDR3 length: 15 residues. CDR3 amino acids: CASSPSAGRYNEQFF. The CDR3 region has the DNA TGTGCCAGCAGCCCCTCGGCGGGTCGCTACAATGAGCAGTTCTTC.

The chain recombines TRBV9 with TRBJ2-3, with 8 bases that match TRBD1. Germline V lookup: CDR1 SGDLS, CDR2 YYNGEE. Trimming at V came to 4 bases and at J to 4 bases, leaving 8 bases not matched to a gene. CDR3 length: 15 residues. CDR3 DNA: TGTGCCAGCAGCTTACGGACAGGGTTTTCAGATACGCAGTATTTT. Translated: CASSLRTGFSDTQYF.

V gene TRBV28 combines with J gene TRBJ1-5, with D possibly being TRBD1 (6 bases). The germline gives CDR1 MDHEN, CDR2 SYDVKM. V was cut by 6 bases and J by 0 bases, with 15 bases left in between. The CDR3 loop spans 16 amino acids. The CDR3 DNA sequence: TGTGCCAGCAGAAGAGGACAGACGAATAGCAATCAGCCCCAGCATTTT. Translating it yields CASRRGQTNSNQPQHF.

This sequence joins TRBV18 and TRBJ1-1, with a weak D call TRBD1 (5 bases). V was trimmed by 6 bases and J by 8 bases, leaving 13 bases between them. The CDR3 spans 12 residues. CDR1 KGHSH and CDR2 LQKENI come from the germline V gene. The CDR3 DNA is TGTGCCAGCTCCCAGGGCCTGGGGGAAGCTTTCTTT. Encoded protein: CASSQGLGEAFF. The variable domain in full, completed from reference TRBV18 and TRBJ1-1, reads NAGVMQNPRHLVRRRGQEARLRCSPMKGHSHVYWYRQLPEEGLKFMVYLQKENIIDESGMPKERFSAEFPKEGPSILRIQQVVRGDSAAYFCASSQGLGEAFFGQGTRLTVV.

The chain has TRBV5-4 and TRBJ2-4; 12 bases align to TRBD2. Trimming cost V 4 bases and J 7 bases; bases outside gene matches: 9. CDR1 and CDR2 (germline): SGHNT, YYREEE (reference sequence). This CDR3 has 16 residues. The CDR3 protein is CASSTTSGRGGNIQYF. The DNA of the CDR3 is TGTGCCAGCAGCACGACTAGCGGGAGAGGAGGGAACATTCAGTACTTC.

The chain has TRBV28 and TRBJ1-2; D is ambiguous. Trimming removed 8 bases from V and 4 bases from J, with 17 bases in between. The CDR3 covers 14 residues. Germline loops: CDR1 MDHEN, CDR2 SYDVKM. CDR3 nucleotide sequence: TGTGCCAGCGCCCCGGGAGGGCAGGTCTATGGCTACACCTTC. This sequence encodes CASAPGGQVYGYTF.

The genes are TRBV19 and TRBJ1-1; D may be TRBD1 (5 bases). Germline values: CDR1 LNHDA, CDR2 SQIVND (reference sequence). This CDR3 contains 9 residues. CDR3 amino acids: CLARDEAFF. The DNA for the CDR3 is TGTTTGGCCAGGGATGAAGCTTTCTTT. Complete variable domain (other parts from reference TRBV19 and TRBJ1-1): DGGITQSPKYLFRKEGQNVTLSCEQNLNHDAMYWYRQDPGQGLRLIYYSQIVNDFQKGDIAEGYSVSREKKESFPLTVTSAQKNPTAFYLCLARDEAFFGQGTRLTVV.

This clone was counted between two and nine times. V and J are TRBV28 and TRBJ2-1, with 7 bases identical to TRBD2. This CDR3 contains 10 residues. With 6 bases clipped from V and 15 bases from J, the junction kept 5 bases outside the gene matches. Per germline, CDR1 MDHEN and CDR2 SYDVKM. The CDR3 region is CASRRLATFF. The CDR3 nucleotides are TGTGCCAGCAGAAGACTAGCCACGTTCTTC.

The chain carries TRBV28 and TRBJ1-6; perhaps TRBD1 as D (6 bases). This CDR3 is built from 15 residues. The V and J ends lost 8 bases and 7 bases respectively, with 18 bases between them. Germline lookup yields CDR1 MDHEN and CDR2 SYDVKM. The CDR3 is CASSSWQGSNSPLHF. DNA for the CDR3: TGTGCCAGCTCCTCCTGGCAGGGGTCGAATTCACCCCTCCACTTT.

The chain recombines TRBV29-1 with TRBJ2-5; TRBD2 aligns across 7 bases. This CDR3 region has 12 residues. V shed 7 bases and J 4 bases; nucleotides not matched to a gene: 6. CDR1 and CDR2 (germline): SQVTM, ANQGSEA. The CDR3 DNA is TGCAGCGAACTAGCGTCACGAGAGACCCAGTACTTC. Residues: CSELASRETQYF.

The chain recombines TRBV6-5 with TRBJ2-1, with 8 bases lining up with TRBD1. Germline V gene sequence: CDR1 MNHEY, CDR2 SVGAGI. The length of the CDR3 is 14 residues. The V and J ends lost 5 bases and 4 bases, in that order; junction bases with no gene match: 4. CDR3 DNA: TGTGCCAGCAGTCAGCGACAGGGGTACAATGAGCAGTTCTTC. It yields the protein CASSQRQGYNEQFF.

This chain uses TRBV5-1 with TRBJ2-1; a weak D match, TRBD2 (6 bases). This CDR3 is built from 14 residues. V gave up 7 bases and J gave up 0 bases, with 11 bases separating them. Germline assignment: CDR1 SGHRS and CDR2 YFSETQ. The CDR3 sequence: CASVADLSYNEQFF. The DNA for the CDR3 is TGCGCCAGCGTAGCGGACCTCTCCTACAATGAGCAGTTCTTC.

This chain links TRBV9 with TRBJ2-1, with D maybe TRBD2 (7 bases). Trimming shortened V by 3 bases and J by 7 bases, and 14 bases separated the two germline ends. This CDR3 is 14 amino acids long. Germline loops: CDR1 SGDLS, CDR2 YYNGEE. For the CDR3, the DNA is TGTGCCAGCAGCGGGGCCGGGGGGCCAAATGAGCAGTTCTTC. Residues: CASSGAGGPNEQFF. The full variable domain, its missing parts supplied by reference TRBV9 and TRBJ2-1, is DSGVTQTPKHLITATGQRVTLRCSPRSGDLSVYWYQQSLDQGLQFLIQYYNGEERAKGNILERFSAQQFPDLHSELNLSSLELGDSALYFCASSGAGGPNEQFFGPGTRLTVL.

The gene calls are TRBV6-1 and TRBJ2-3; 7 nucleotides match TRBD2. V lost 3 bases to trimming and J lost 3 bases; unmatched junction nucleotides: 3. CDR1 and CDR2 (germline): MNHNS, SASEGT. CDR3 size: 14 residues. CDR3 bases: TGTGCCAGCAGTGACGGACTAGGGACAGATACGCAGTATTTT. Translation: CASSDGLGTDTQYF.

The V and J genes are TRBV19 and TRBJ1-1; D might be TRBD1 (6 bases). CDR1 is LNHDA and CDR2 is SQIVND in the germline V gene (reference sequence). V was pared by 3 bases and J by 7 bases, with 18 bases between. The CDR3 runs 15 residues. The CDR3 DNA reads as TGTGCCAGTAGTATCAGCAGGGGTATCGCCCTTGAAGCTTTCTTT. Encoded protein: CASSISRGIALEAFF.

The gene calls are TRBV5-1 and TRBJ2-7; 11 nucleotides align to TRBD1. Germline-derived CDR1 and CDR2 are SGHRS and YFSETQ. The CDR3 is 14 residues long. V gave up 3 bases and J gave up 6 bases; unmatched junction bases: 5. The CDR3 nucleotides read TGCGCCAGCAGCTCCACGGGACAGGGGGTCGAGCAGTACTTC. Amino acid sequence: CASSSTGQGVEQYF.

This chain joins TRBV28 and TRBJ2-7; D is perhaps TRBD2 (7 bases). Per germline, CDR1 MDHEN and CDR2 SYDVKM. This CDR3 is built from 17 residues. Trimming removed 5 bases from V and 0 bases from J, with 20 bases in between. CDR3 protein: CASSRPIAGASSYEQYF. DNA of the CDR3: TGTGCCAGCAGTCGACCAATCGCGGGGGCAAGCTCCTACGAGCAGTACTTC.

This clone was picked up a small number of times. This chain links TRBV15 with TRBJ2-1, with TRBD1 as a possible D gene (5 bases). Germline lookup yields CDR1 LNHNV and CDR2 YYDKDF (reference sequence). V lost 5 bases and J lost 1, with 15 bases in between. There are 16 residues in the CDR3. DNA for the CDR3: TGTGCCACCAGCCCTGTAGGGGTGGTGTCCTACAATGAGCAGTTCTTC. This translates into CATSPVGVVSYNEQFF.